These T cell receptor beta chains were read from a single sample in a study of spatial heterogeneity in lung cancer. Each CDR3 protein is one row after TCRdb ran MiXCR on the 5' RACE reads. The repertoire holds around 23,000 distinct CDR3 sequences, with 5% to 7.5% as singletons. The sequences come from lung tumor tissue, collected at surgery. Receptors were obtained from a male donor with early-stage non-small cell lung cancer. Both conserved end residues are part of each CDR3. Each record gives: D gene, V gene, J gene, clone size, CDR3 protein, CDR3 DNA. D genes are given only for firm matches. Clone size is shown for a subset of rows, as once, few, many or a class of expanded clone.

>TRBD2|TRBV7-2|TRBJ2-7|few
CASSAPSGRQYEQYF
TGTGCCAGCAGCGCCCCTAGCGGGAGGCAGTACGAGCAGTACTTC
>-|TRBV20-1|TRBJ1-1|many
CSARDLNRNTEAFF
TGCAGTGCTAGAGATCTCAACAGGAACACTGAAGCTTTCTTT
>-|TRBV12-5|TRBJ2-5|many
CASGLGALSGGGETQYF
TGTGCTAGTGGTTTGGGGGCCTTGTCCGGAGGTGGGGAGACCCAGTACTTC
>-|TRBV30|TRBJ2-5|-
CAWSVLGSPETQYF
TGTGCCTGGAGTGTACTAGGGAGTCCAGAGACCCAGTACTTC
>-|TRBV10-3|TRBJ1-6|many
CAIGGYSYNSPLHF
TGTGCCATTGGAGGGTACTCCTATAATTCACCCCTCCACTTT
>-|TRBV28|TRBJ1-5|few
CASSPPGQSQPQHF
TGTGCCAGCAGCCCTCCGGGACAATCCCAGCCCCAGCATTTT
>TRBD1|TRBV4-1|TRBJ2-7|many
CASSHSWTGESYEQYF
TGCGCCAGCAGCCATTCTTGGACAGGGGAGTCCTACGAGCAGTACTTC
>TRBD2|TRBV5-1|TRBJ2-1|many
CASSLAGLAGVKQFF
TGCGCCAGCAGCTTGGCCGGGCTAGCGGGGGTCAAGCAGTTCTTC
>-|TRBV7-2|TRBJ2-2|many
CASSPGTSSAGELFF
TGTGCCAGCAGCCCCGGGACTTCCTCGGCCGGGGAGCTGTTTTTT
>TRBD1|TRBV7-9|TRBJ1-6|many
CASSPRQGENSPLHF
TGTGCCAGCAGCCCCAGACAGGGAGAGAATTCACCCCTCCACTTT